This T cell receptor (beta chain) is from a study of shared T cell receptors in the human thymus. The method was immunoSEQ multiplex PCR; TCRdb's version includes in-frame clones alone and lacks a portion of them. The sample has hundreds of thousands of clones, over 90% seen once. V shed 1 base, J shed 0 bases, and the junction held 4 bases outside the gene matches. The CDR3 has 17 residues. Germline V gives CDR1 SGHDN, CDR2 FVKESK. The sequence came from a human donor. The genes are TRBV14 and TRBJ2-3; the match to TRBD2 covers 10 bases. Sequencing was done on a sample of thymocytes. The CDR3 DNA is TGTGCCAGCAGCCAAGCCCCGACTAGCGGGAGCACAGATACGCAGTATTTT. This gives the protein CASSQAPTSGSTDTQYF.